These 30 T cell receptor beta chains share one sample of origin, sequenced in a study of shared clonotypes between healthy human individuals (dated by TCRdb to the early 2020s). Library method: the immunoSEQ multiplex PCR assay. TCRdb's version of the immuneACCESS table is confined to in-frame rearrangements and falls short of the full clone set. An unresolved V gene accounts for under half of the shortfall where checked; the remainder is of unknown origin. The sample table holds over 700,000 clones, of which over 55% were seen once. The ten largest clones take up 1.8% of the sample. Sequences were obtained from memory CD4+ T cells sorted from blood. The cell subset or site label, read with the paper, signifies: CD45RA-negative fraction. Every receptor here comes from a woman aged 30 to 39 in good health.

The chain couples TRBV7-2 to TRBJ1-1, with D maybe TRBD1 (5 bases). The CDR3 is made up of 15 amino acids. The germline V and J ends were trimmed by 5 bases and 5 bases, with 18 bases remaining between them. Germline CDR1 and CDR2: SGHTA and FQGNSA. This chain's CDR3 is CASSPDGGFKTEAFF. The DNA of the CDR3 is TGTGCCAGCAGCCCAGACGGGGGATTTAAGACTGAAGCTTTCTTT. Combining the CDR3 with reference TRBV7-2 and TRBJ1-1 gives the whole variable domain GAGVSQSPSNKVTEKGKDVELRCDPISGHTALYWYRQSLGQGLEFLIYFQGNSAPDKSGLPSDRFSAERTGGSVSTLTIQRTQQEDSAVYLCASSPDGGFKTEAFFGQGTRLTVV.

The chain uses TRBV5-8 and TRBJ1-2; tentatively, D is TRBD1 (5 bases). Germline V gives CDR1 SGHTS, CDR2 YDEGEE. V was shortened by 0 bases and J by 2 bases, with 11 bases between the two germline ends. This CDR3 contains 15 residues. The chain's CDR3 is CASSLAGSGNYGYTF. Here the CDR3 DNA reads TGTGCCAGCAGCTTGGCCGGCTCAGGGAACTATGGCTACACCTTC.

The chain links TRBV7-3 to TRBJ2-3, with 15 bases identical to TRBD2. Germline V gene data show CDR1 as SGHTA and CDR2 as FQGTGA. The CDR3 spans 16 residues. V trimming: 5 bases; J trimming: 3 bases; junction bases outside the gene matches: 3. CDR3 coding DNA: TGTGCCAGCAGCCCGGGACTAGCGGGAGGAACAGATACGCAGTATTTT. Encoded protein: CASSPGLAGGTDTQYF.

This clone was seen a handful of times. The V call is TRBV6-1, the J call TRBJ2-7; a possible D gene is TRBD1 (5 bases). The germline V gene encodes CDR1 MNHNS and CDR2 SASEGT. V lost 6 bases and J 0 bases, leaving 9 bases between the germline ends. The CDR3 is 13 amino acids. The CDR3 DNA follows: TGTGCCAGCAGAACAGGACCCTCCTACGAGCAGTACTTC. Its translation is CASRTGPSYEQYF.

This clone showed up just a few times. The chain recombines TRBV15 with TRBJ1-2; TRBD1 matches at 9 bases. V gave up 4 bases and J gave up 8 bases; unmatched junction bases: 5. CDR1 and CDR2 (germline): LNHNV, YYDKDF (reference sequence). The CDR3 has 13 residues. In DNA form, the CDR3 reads TGTGCCACCAGCATCCGGGACAGGGTCGGCTACACCTTC. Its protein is CATSIRDRVGYTF.

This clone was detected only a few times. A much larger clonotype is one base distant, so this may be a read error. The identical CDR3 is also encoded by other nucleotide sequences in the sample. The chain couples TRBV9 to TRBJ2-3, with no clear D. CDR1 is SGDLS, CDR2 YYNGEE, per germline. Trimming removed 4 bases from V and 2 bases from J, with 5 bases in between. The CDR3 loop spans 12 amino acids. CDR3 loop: CASSSSTDTQYF. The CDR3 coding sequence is TGTGCCAGCAGCTCGTCCACAGATACGCAGTATTTT.

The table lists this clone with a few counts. CDR3 protein: CATSRDNPGYNEQFF. In nucleotides, the CDR3 is TGTGCCACCAGCAGAGATAACCCGGGGTACAATGAGCAGTTCTTC. The rearrangement uses TRBV15 and TRBJ2-1; D perhaps matches TRBD2 (5 bases). The CDR3 is 15 amino acids. Germline CDR1 reads LNHNV; CDR2 reads YYDKDF (reference sequence). Trimming cost V 0 bases and J 4 bases, with 10 bases left between them.

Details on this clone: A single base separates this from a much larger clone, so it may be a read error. The CDR3, as DNA: TGCGCCAGCAGCGTCGGACAGAACACTGAAGCTTTCTTT. Translated: CASSVGQNTEAFF. The V gene is TRBV10-1, the J gene TRBJ1-1; a weak D match, TRBD1 (5 bases). V lost 6 bases to trimming and J lost 1 base, with 9 bases between them. The CDR3 is 13 residues long. CDR1 is WNHNN and CDR2 is SYGVQD in the germline V gene (reference sequence).

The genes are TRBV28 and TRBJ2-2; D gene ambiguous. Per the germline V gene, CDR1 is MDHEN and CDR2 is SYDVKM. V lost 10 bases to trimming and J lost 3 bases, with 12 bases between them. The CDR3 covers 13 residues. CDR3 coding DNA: TGTGCCATCTCAGTTGAACACACCGGGGAGCTGTTTTTT. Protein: CAISVEHTGELFF.

The CDR3 spells CASSVSSGSITDTQYF. CDR3 DNA: TGTGCCAGCAGCGTCTCTAGCGGGAGTATTACAGATACGCAGTATTTT. The chain links TRBV9 to TRBJ2-3; 10 nucleotides match TRBD2. This CDR3 comprises 16 residues. Looked up from germline, CDR1 is SGDLS and CDR2 is YYNGEE. Losses at the gene ends were 2 bases for V and 3 bases for J; bases not matched to a gene: 6.

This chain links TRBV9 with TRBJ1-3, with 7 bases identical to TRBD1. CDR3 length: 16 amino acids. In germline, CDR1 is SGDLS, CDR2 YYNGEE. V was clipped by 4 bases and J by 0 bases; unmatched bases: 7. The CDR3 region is CASSLPQGVSGNTIYF. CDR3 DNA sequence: TGTGCCAGCAGCTTACCGCAGGGGGTCTCTGGAAACACCATATATTTT.

CDR3 residues: CSVQGPSSGNTIYF. The CDR3 bases are TGCAGCGTTCAAGGCCCGAGCTCTGGAAACACCATATATTTT. The J gene is TRBJ1-3, the V gene TRBV29-1; D not certain. The V end lost 5 bases, the J end lost 0 bases, and 11 bases lay between the germline ends. Germline CDR1 and CDR2: SQVTM and ANQGSEA. The CDR3 extends over 14 amino acids.

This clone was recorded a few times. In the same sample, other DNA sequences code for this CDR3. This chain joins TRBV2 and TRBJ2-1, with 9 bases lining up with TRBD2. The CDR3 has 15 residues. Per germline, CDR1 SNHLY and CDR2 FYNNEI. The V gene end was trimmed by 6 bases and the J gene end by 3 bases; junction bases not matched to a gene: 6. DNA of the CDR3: TGTGCCAGCAGCGCGGGACTAGCAGGCTACAATGAGCAGTTCTTC. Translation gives CASSAGLAGYNEQFF.

The CDR3 DNA reads TGTGCCAGCAGTGACGGACATGGGGATGAAAAACTGTTTTTT. Its protein product is CASSDGHGDEKLFF. This chain links TRBV6-1 with TRBJ1-4; the D gene is possibly TRBD1 (5 bases). Germline V gives CDR1 MNHNS, CDR2 SASEGT. This CDR3 is built from 14 residues. V lost 3 bases and J lost 6, with 11 bases in between.

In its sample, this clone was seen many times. The CDR3 bases are TGTGCCAGCAGCTTGATGATGGTGACCGAAAAACTGTTTTTT. Protein product: CASSLMMVTEKLFF. The rearrangement joins TRBV7-9 to TRBJ1-4, with D unresolved. The CDR3 has 14 amino acids. From germline, CDR1 is SEHNR and CDR2 FQNEAQ (reference sequence). Trimming took 3 bases from V and 8 from J, leaving 13 bases between them.

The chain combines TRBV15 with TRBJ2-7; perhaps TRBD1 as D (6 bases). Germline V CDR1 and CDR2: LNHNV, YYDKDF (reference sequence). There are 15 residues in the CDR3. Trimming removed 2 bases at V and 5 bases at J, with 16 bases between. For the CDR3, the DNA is TGTGCCACCAGCAGACAGAGGGGGTTAAGTAACGAGCAGTACTTC. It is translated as CATSRQRGLSNEQYF.

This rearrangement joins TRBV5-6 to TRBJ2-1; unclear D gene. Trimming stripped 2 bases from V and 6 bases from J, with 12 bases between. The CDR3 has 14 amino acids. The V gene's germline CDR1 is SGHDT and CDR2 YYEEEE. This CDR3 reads CASSFIGWGNEQFF. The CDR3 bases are TGTGCCAGCAGCTTTATCGGCTGGGGCAATGAGCAGTTCTTC.

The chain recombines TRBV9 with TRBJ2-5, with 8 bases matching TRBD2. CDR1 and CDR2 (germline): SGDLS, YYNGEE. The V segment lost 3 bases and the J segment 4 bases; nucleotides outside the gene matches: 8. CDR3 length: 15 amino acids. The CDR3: CASSDPGGLSETQYF. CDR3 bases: TGTGCCAGCAGCGATCCGGGAGGGCTTTCAGAGACCCAGTACTTC.

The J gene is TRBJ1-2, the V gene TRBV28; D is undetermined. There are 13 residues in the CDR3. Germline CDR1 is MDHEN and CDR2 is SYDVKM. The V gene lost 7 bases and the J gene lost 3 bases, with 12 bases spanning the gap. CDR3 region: CASIEGSDYGYTF. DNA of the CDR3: TGTGCCAGCATTGAAGGTTCCGACTATGGCTACACCTTC.

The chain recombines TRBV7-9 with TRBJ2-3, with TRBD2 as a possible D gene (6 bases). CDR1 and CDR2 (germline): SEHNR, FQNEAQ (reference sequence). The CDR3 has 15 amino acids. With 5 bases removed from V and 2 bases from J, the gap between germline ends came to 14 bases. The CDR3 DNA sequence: TGTGCCAGCAGCCCGAACCTAGCGATCACAGATACGCAGTATTTT. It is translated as CASSPNLAITDTQYF.

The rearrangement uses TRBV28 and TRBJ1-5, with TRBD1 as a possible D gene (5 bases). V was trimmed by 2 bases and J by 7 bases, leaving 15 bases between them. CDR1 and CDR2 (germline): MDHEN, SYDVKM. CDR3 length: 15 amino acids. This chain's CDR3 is CASSLGTTGDQPQHF. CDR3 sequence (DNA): TGTGCCAGCAGTTTAGGGACTACGGGCGACCAGCCCCAGCATTTT. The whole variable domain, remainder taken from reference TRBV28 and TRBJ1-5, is DVKVTQSSRYLVKRTGEKVFLECVQDMDHENMFWYRQDPGLGLRLIYFSYDVKMKEKGDIPEGYSVSREKKERFSLILESASTNQTSMYLCASSLGTTGDQPQHFGDGTRLSIL.

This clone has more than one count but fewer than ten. CDR3 sequence reads: CASSKTGVGTEAFF. CDR3 nucleotide sequence: TGTGCCAGCAGCAAAACAGGGGTTGGGACTGAAGCTTTCTTT. J is TRBJ1-1 and V is TRBV11-3; 7 bases line up with TRBD1. Per the germline V gene, CDR1 is SGHNT and CDR2 is YENEEA. The CDR3 length is 14 residues. V was clipped by 5 bases and J by 5 bases; unmatched bases: 8.

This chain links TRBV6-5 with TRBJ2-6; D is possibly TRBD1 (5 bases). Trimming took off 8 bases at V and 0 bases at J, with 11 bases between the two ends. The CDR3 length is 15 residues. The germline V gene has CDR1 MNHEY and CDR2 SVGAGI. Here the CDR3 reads CASEPRGSGANVLTF. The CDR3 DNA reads TGTGCCAGCGAACCTAGGGGCTCTGGGGCCAACGTCCTGACTTTC.

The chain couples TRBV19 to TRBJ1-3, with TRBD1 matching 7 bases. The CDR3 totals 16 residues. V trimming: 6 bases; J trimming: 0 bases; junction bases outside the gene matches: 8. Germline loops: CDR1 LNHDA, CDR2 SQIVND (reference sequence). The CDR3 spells CASSTTGTVSGNTIYF. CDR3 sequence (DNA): TGTGCCAGTAGCACCACCGGGACAGTCTCTGGAAACACCATATATTTT.

The CDR3 spells CASSLVVGSGRSSYEQYF. Written as DNA, the CDR3 is TGCGCCAGCAGCTTGGTTGTGGGGAGCGGTAGGAGCTCCTACGAGCAGTACTTC. This rearrangement joins TRBV5-1 to TRBJ2-7, with TRBD2 as a possible D gene (5 bases). Germline assignment: CDR1 SGHRS and CDR2 YFSETQ. This CDR3 is 18 amino acids long. The V end lost 0 bases, the J end lost 0 bases, and 19 bases lay between the germline ends. Full variable domain (outside the CDR3, taken from reference TRBV5-1 and TRBJ2-7): KAGVTQTPRYLIKTRGQQVTLSCSPISGHRSVSWYQQTPGQGLQFLFEYFSETQRNKGNFPGRFSGRQFSNSRSEMNVSTLELGDSALYLCASSLVVGSGRSSYEQYFGPGTRLTVT.

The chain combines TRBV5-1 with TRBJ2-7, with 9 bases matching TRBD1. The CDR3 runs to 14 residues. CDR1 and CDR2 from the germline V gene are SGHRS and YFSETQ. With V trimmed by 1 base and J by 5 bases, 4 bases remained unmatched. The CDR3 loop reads CASSLTGTGHEQYF. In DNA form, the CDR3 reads TGCGCCAGCAGCTTGACCGGGACAGGGCACGAGCAGTACTTC.

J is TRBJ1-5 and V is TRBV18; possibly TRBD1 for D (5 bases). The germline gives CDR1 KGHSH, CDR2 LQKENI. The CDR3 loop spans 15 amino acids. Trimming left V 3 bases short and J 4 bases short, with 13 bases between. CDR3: CASSPVGEGNQPQHF. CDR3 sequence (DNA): TGTGCCAGCTCACCTGTTGGGGAGGGGAATCAGCCCCAGCATTTT. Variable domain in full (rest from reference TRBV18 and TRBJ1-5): NAGVMQNPRHLVRRRGQEARLRCSPMKGHSHVYWYRQLPEEGLKFMVYLQKENIIDESGMPKERFSAEFPKEGPSILRIQQVVRGDSAAYFCASSPVGEGNQPQHFGDGTRLSIL.

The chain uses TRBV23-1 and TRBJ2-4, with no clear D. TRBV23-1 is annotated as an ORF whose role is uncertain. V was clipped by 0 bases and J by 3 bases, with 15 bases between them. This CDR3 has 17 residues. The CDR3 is CASSQSLGYDDKNIQYF. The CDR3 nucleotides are TGCGCCAGCAGTCAATCTCTTGGGTACGACGACAAAAACATTCAGTACTTC.

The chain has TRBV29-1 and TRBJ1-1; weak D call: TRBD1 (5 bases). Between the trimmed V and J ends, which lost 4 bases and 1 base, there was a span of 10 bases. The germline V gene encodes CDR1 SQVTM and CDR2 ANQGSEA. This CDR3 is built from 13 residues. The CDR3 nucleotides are TGCAGCGTTGGGGACCCCCCGAACACTGAAGCTTTCTTT. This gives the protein CSVGDPPNTEAFF. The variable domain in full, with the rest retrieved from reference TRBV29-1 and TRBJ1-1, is SAVISQKPSRDICQRGTSLTIQCQVDSQVTMMFWYRQQPGQSLTLIATANQGSEATYESGFVIDKFPISRPNLTFSTLTVSNMSPEDSSIYLCSVGDPPNTEAFFGQGTRLTVV.

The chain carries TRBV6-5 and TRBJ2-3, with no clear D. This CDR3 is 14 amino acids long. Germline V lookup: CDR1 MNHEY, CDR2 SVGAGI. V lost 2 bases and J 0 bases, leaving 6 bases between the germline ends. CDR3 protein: CASSYGLSTDTQYF. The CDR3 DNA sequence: TGTGCCAGCAGTTACGGGCTGAGCACAGATACGCAGTATTTT.